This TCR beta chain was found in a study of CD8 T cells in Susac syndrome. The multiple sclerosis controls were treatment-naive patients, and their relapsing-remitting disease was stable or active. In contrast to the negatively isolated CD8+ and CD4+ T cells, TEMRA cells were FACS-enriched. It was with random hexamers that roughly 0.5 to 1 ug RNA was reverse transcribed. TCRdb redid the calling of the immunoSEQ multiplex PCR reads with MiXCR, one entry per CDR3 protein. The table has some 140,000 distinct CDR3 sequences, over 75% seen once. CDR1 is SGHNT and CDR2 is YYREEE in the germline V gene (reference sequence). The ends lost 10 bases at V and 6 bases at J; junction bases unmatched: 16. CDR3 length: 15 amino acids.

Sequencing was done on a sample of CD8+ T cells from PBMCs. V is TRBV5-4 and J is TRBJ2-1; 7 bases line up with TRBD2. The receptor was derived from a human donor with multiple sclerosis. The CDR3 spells CAGTHLTGGINEQFF. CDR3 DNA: TGTGCCGGCACCCACCTTACGGGGGGAATCAATGAGCAGTTCTTC. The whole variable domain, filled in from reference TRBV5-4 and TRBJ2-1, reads ETGVTQSPTHLIKTRGQQVTLRCSSQSGHNTVSWYQQALGQGPQFIFQYYREEENGRGNFPPRFSGLQFPNYSSELNVNALELDDSALYLCAGTHLTGGINEQFFGPGTRLTVL.